This T cell receptor beta chain was observed in a study of blood T cell repertoires in COVID-19. Background on the study: The origin of the acute and convalescent COVID-19 samples was the United States, Italy and Spain.

V trimming: 2 bases; J trimming: 8 bases; junction bases outside the gene matches: 5. The CDR3 length is 15 residues. Germline loops: CDR1 SEHNR, CDR2 FQNEAQ (reference sequence). A single count supports this clone. As processed by the authors: The authors estimated nucleated cell counts from reference gene primer amplification. The table came from immunoSEQ multiplex PCR; TCRdb's copy has only in-frame clones and leaves some out. The V and J calls and clone size come from that table; D and trimming were worked out from the DNA. The sample shows tens of thousands of clones, roughly 90% of them seen only once.

The sequencing input was peripheral blood. The receptor was isolated from an elderly woman in a cohort sampled during active or convalescent COVID-19. The V gene is TRBV7-9, the J gene TRBJ2-1, with TRBD1 identical over 11 bases. CDR3 nucleotide sequence: TGTGCCAGCAGCTTATGGGGACAGGGGGACGATGAGCAGTTCTTC. It yields the protein CASSLWGQGDDEQFF.